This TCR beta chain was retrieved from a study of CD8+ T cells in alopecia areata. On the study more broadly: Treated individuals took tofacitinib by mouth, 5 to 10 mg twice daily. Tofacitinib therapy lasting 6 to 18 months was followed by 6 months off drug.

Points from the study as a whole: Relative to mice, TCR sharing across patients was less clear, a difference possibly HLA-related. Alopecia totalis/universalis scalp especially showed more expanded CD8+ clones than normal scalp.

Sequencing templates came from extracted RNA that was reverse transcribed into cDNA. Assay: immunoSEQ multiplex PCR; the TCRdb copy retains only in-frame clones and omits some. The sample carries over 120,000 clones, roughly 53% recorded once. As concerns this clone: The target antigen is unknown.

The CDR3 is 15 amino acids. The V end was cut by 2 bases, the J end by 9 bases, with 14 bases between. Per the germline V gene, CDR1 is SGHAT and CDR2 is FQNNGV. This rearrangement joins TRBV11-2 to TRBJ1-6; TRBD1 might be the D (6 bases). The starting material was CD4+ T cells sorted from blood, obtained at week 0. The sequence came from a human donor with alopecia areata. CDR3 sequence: CASSLFRGGSSPLHF. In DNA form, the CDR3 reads TGTGCCAGCAGCTTATTCCGAGGGGGAAGTTCACCCCTCCACTTT.